This TCR beta chain comes out of a study of blood T cell repertoires in COVID-19. Study as a whole: Samples of COVID-19 (acute and convalescent) were obtained from the United States, Italy and Spain. From T cells, B-cell-depleted T cells, or PBMCs came the material, which was cDNA or gDNA.

The CDR3 contains 15 residues. V lost 2 bases and J lost 3; bases outside the gene matches: 3. Germline V gives CDR1 MDHEN, CDR2 SYDVKM. Here immunoSEQ multiplex PCR was the method, and the copy in TCRdb shows in-frame clones only, minus some. The profile shows under 25,000 clones, approximately 90% of them singletons. The sample taken for sequencing was peripheral blood. The chain uses TRBV28 and TRBJ2-3; 9 bases are a match to TRBD1. The receptor was isolated from a human donor with active COVID-19. The donor label of this sample is uncertain. In nucleotides, the CDR3 is TGTGCCAGCAGTTTACACAGGGGGCTTACAGATACGCAGTATTTT. This sequence encodes CASSLHRGLTDTQYF.